Sequencing of this T cell receptor (beta chain) was carried out in a study of shared clonotypes between healthy human individuals. For this clone: The target antigen is unknown.

Study results and limitations: The four-donor shared clonotypes exceeded non-shared clonotypes in generation probability, with non-shared ones scoring lower.

Clones were sequenced by immunoSEQ multiplex PCR, and TCRdb holds only the in-frame ones, with some missing. Counted here are some 1,100,000 clones, about four fifths occurring once; the ten biggest clones make up approximately 0.52%. CDR3 size: 14 residues. Trimming pared 5 bases from V and 3 bases from J, leaving 11 bases between. Germline CDR1 and CDR2: LNHNV and YYDKDF (reference sequence). Sequences were obtained from memory CD4+ T cells from PBMCs. Described subset: CD45RA-negative fraction. This clonotype was obtained from a young man in good health. Some clones in this sample may be carry-over from other donors' samples. V gene TRBV15 combines with J gene TRBJ2-1; a weak D match, TRBD2 (5 bases). CDR3 amino acids: CATSSRDYYNEQFF. CDR3 nucleotides: TGTGCCACCAGCTCCCGCGACTACTACAATGAGCAGTTCTTC. Filled out from reference TRBV15 and TRBJ2-1, the complete variable domain reads DAMVIQNPRYQVTQFGKPVTLSCSQTLNHNVMYWYQQKSSQAPKLLFHYYDKDFNNEADTPDNFQSRRPNTSFCFLDIRSPGLGDTAMYLCATSSRDYYNEQFFGPGTRLTVL.